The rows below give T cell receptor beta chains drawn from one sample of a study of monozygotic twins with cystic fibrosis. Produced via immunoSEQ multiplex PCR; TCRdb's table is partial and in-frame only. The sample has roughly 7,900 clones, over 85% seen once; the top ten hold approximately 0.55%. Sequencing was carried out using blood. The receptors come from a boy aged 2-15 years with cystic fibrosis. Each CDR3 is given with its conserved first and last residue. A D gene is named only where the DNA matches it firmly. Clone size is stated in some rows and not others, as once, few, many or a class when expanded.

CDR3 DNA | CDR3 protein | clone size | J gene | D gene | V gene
TGTGCCAGCAGTTATACAGGGAGTCAAGAGACCCAGTACTTC | CASSYTGSQETQYF | - | TRBJ2-5 | - | TRBV27
TGTGCCAGCAGTGAGCTAGGACAGACTCAAGAAAAACTGTTTTTT | CASSELGQTQEKLFF | - | TRBJ1-4 | - | TRBV6-1
TGTGCCAGCAGTCCGGTGACAGGAACTAATGAAAAACTGTTTTTT | CASSPVTGTNEKLFF | - | TRBJ1-4 | - | TRBV6-6
TGTGCCAGCAGCTTGGTACAGGGGAGCTCCTACGAGCAGTACTTC | CASSLVQGSSYEQYF | - | TRBJ2-7 | TRBD1 | TRBV5-5
TGCGCCAGCAGTGAGGGGACTAGCGGAGAGACCCAGTACTTC | CASSEGTSGETQYF | - | TRBJ2-5 | TRBD2 | TRBV10-2
TGTGCCAGCAGCTTCCAATCCCGAAGGGGGGATCCCGGGGAGCTGTTTTTT | CASSFQSRRGDPGELFF | - | TRBJ2-2 | - | TRBV9
TGTGCCAGCAGCCCACGAGAAGGCGGGGGGAAAGAGACCCAGTACTTC | CASSPREGGGKETQYF | - | TRBJ2-5 | TRBD2 | TRBV11-3
TGTGCCAGCTCACCAATAGGGGGTGAAGGCAATCAGCCCCAGCATTTT | CASSPIGGEGNQPQHF | - | TRBJ1-5 | - | TRBV18
TGTGCCAGCAGTGGACAGAACTACGAGCAGTACTTC | CASSGQNYEQYF | - | TRBJ2-7 | - | TRBV2
TGTGCCAGTATGGAGGCCAGGTGGACTGAAGCTTTCTTT | CASMEARWTEAFF | - | TRBJ1-1 | - | TRBV19
TGCGCCAGCAGCCAAGGGAGCGCTAGCGGGCTCACAGATACGCAGTATTTT | CASSQGSASGLTDTQYF | - | TRBJ2-3 | TRBD2 | TRBV4-3
TGCGCCAGCAGCTTGGCGCCCCGGGACCTGACCGGGGAGCTGTTTTTT | CASSLAPRDLTGELFF | - | TRBJ2-2 | - | TRBV5-1
TGTGCCAGCAGCTTTCGTCGAGCAGGCCCAAGCTCCTACGAGCAGTACTTC | CASSFRRAGPSSYEQYF | - | TRBJ2-7 | - | TRBV5-4
TGCGCCAGCAGCTTTACCGGGGAAGAGACCCAGTACTTC | CASSFTGEETQYF | - | TRBJ2-5 | - | TRBV5-1
TGTGCCAGCAGCCAGAGGGCGGATAATGAAAAACTGTTTTTT | CASSQRADNEKLFF | - | TRBJ1-4 | - | TRBV14
TGTGCCAGCTCACCATTTGACAGAGGCCGAGGTGAAAAACTGTTTTTT | CASSPFDRGRGEKLFF | - | TRBJ1-4 | - | TRBV18
TGCGCCAGCAGTCTCGACAGGACACTGACAACTAATGAAAAACTGTTTTTT | CASSLDRTLTTNEKLFF | - | TRBJ1-4 | - | TRBV23-1
TGTGCCAGCAGACTAGCGGGGGGTTTTGAGCAGTTCTTC | CASRLAGGFEQFF | - | TRBJ2-1 | TRBD2 | TRBV11-2
TGTGCCAGCAGTTTATCGGGGCGGAACACAGATACGCAGTATTTT | CASSLSGRNTDTQYF | once | TRBJ2-3 | - | TRBV27
TGTGCCAGCAGCTTGGTCGGGTTAACTGAAGCTTTCTTT | CASSLVGLTEAFF | - | TRBJ1-1 | - | TRBV5-6
TGTGCCAGCAGCGGAACAGGGGGATGGAGTGAAAAACTGTTTTTT | CASSGTGGWSEKLFF | - | TRBJ1-4 | TRBD1 | TRBV2
TGTGCCAGCAACACGGACAGGGGCACTGAAGCTTTCTTT | CASNTDRGTEAFF | once | TRBJ1-1 | TRBD1 | TRBV6-5
TGTGCCAGCAGCCCCAGCGGGACCCAGTACTTC | CASSPSGTQYF | - | TRBJ2-5 | - | TRBV7-9
TGTGCCAGCAGCCCCCGATCGGGACAGTTTTACAATGAGCAGTTCTTC | CASSPRSGQFYNEQFF | - | TRBJ2-1 | TRBD1 | TRBV14
TGTGCCAGCAGCTTAGCTCCGGGACAGTTATCTGGGGCCAACGTCCTGACTTTC | CASSLAPGQLSGANVLTF | - | TRBJ2-6 | TRBD1 | TRBV7-9
TGCGCCAGCAGACAGGGGGGGAATGAGCAGTTCTTC | CASRQGGNEQFF | - | TRBJ2-1 | - | TRBV5-1
TGTGCCAGCAGACTGGAGCTTCAAGAGACCCAGTACTTC | CASRLELQETQYF | - | TRBJ2-5 | - | TRBV7-9
TGTGCCAGCAGGCCGATGACAGGGCCTCATCAGCCCCAGCATTTT | CASRPMTGPHQPQHF | - | TRBJ1-5 | TRBD1 | TRBV6-5
TGTGCCAGCAGCAGGGGCAAGAACACTGAAGCTTTCTTT | CASSRGKNTEAFF | - | TRBJ1-1 | - | TRBV11-3
TGCGCCAGCAGCCCCGGTGGGACAGTTTCATCTGGGGCCAACGTCCTGACTTTC | CASSPGGTVSSGANVLTF | - | TRBJ2-6 | TRBD1 | TRBV5-1
TGTGCCAGCAGTGACTCAACCGGGACAGTCTACAATGAGCAGTTCTTC | CASSDSTGTVYNEQFF | - | TRBJ2-1 | TRBD1 | TRBV6-4
TGTGCCAGTACCAGGGGCTATGGCTACACCTTC | CASTRGYGYTF | - | TRBJ1-2 | - | TRBV19
TGTGCCAGCAGCTTAGTGGCGGGGCAGACTAACTATGGCTACACCTTC | CASSLVAGQTNYGYTF | - | TRBJ1-2 | - | TRBV7-2
TGCGCCAGCAGCCAACAAGCTAGACAGGCTGAAGGAAACACCATATATTTT | CASSQQARQAEGNTIYF | - | TRBJ1-3 | - | TRBV4-3
TGTGCCAGCAGCCAAGAGTTCGGACCCGGCACAGGGGTTGACTATGGCTACACCTTC | CASSQEFGPGTGVDYGYTF | - | TRBJ1-2 | TRBD1 | TRBV14
TGTGCCAGCAGCGTCGGGACAGCCTACGAGCAGTACTTC | CASSVGTAYEQYF | - | TRBJ2-7 | TRBD1 | TRBV9
TGTGCCAGCAGGTCATTCAGGACAGGGGCAGAGGACGAGCAGTACTTC | CASRSFRTGAEDEQYF | once | TRBJ2-7 | TRBD1 | TRBV14
TGTGCCAGCTCACCAAACACCCGTACAACGAACACTGAAGCTTTCTTT | CASSPNTRTTNTEAFF | - | TRBJ1-1 | - | TRBV18
TGTGCTAGTGGTTCCCACAACTCCTACAATGAGCAGTTCTTC | CASGSHNSYNEQFF | - | TRBJ2-1 | - | TRBV12-5
TGTGCCAGCAGTGACAATTTGGGACAGGGTGAGACCCAGTACTTC | CASSDNLGQGETQYF | - | TRBJ2-5 | TRBD1 | TRBV6-1
TGTGCCAGCAGCTTATCAGGGAGGGCAGATACGCAGTATTTT | CASSLSGRADTQYF | - | TRBJ2-3 | TRBD2 | TRBV5-6
TGTGCCAGCAGCAAGGACAGGGACACTGAAGCTTTCTTT | CASSKDRDTEAFF | - | TRBJ1-1 | - | TRBV21-1